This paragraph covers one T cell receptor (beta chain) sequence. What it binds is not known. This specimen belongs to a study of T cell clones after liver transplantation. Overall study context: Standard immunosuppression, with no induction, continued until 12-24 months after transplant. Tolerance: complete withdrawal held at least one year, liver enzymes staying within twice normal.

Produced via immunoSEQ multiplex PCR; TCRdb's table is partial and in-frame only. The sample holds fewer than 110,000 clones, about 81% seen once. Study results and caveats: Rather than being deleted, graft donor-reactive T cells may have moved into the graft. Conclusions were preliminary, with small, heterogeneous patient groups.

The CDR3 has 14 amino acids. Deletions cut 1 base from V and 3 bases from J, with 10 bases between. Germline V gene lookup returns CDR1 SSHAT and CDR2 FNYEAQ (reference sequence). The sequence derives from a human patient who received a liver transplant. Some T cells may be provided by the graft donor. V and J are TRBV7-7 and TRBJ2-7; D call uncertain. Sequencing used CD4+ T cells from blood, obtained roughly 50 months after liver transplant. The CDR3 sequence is CASSLGVAGYEQYF. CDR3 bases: TGTGCCAGCAGCTTAGGTGTGGCAGGCTACGAGCAGTACTTC.